This TCR beta chain was identified during a study of post-analysis software for immune sequencing data. Findings and limits, study-wide: Patients had higher frequencies than controls of a handful of TRBV segments, including TRBV5-6, TRBV5-1 and TRBV20-1.

This clonotype was counted a few times. Its antigen is not identified. The TCR beta cDNA libraries carried unique molecular identifiers. Out of roughly 1 to 11 million T cells, about 510,000 cDNA molecules were generated. TCRdb processed the PCR reads anew with MiXCR; each CDR3 protein has one entry. The table lists hundreds of thousands of distinct CDR3 sequences, approximately 53% of them singletons, with approximately 4.5% in the top ten. Germline V gene lookup returns CDR1 MNHEY and CDR2 SMNVEV (reference sequence). Between the trimmed V and J ends, which lost 2 bases and 0 bases, there was a span of 4 bases. The CDR3 sequence is 13 residues long.

The chain employs TRBV27 and TRBJ1-2; D gene unclear. This TCR derives from a girl aged 10 to 17 with multiple sclerosis. The sequencing sample was made of blood. CDR3 in DNA: TGTGCCAGCAGTTTAATACCTAACTATGGCTACACCTTC. Its translation is CASSLIPNYGYTF.